A selection of T cell receptor beta chains follows, all from one sample in a study of chemoradiotherapy in HPV16-positive cancers. Profiled with immunoSEQ multiplex PCR; TCRdb holds only in-frame clones, not every one. In the table there are approximately 8,200 clones, 65% to 70% of which are singletons. Sample acquisition took place from a patient who underwent chemoradiotherapy. These TCRs come from a human donor with HPV-associated anogenital cancer. Each CDR3 is given with its conserved first and last residue. D genes are given only for firm matches. Size tells how often a clone was seen (once, few, many) or the class of an expanded clone, and some rows leave it out.

clone size | D gene | J gene | V gene | CDR3 protein | CDR3 DNA
. | . | TRBJ1-3 | TRBV2 | CASSDPSGGNTIYF | TGTGCCAGCAGTGACCCGTCTGGTGGAAACACCATATATTTT
. | TRBD2 | TRBJ2-5 | TRBV14 | CASSQGLAGGPRETQYF | TGTGCCAGCAGCCAAGGACTAGCGGGAGGCCCACGGGAGACCCAGTACTTC
once | TRBD2 | TRBJ2-1 | TRBV7-8 | CASSQTRAGGNYNEQFF | TGTGCCAGCAGCCAAACAAGGGCGGGAGGGAACTACAATGAGCAGTTCTTC
few | . | TRBJ1-4 | TRBV7-9 | CASSLELSTNEKLFF | TGTGCCAGCAGCTTAGAGCTCTCGACTAATGAAAAACTGTTTTTT
. | . | TRBJ1-3 | TRBV5-4 | CASSLIGPGSGNTIYF | TGTGCCAGCAGCTTAATAGGGCCGGGCTCTGGAAACACCATATATTTT
. | . | TRBJ2-1 | TRBV27 | CASSPYLSPYNEQFF | TGTGCCAGCAGTCCCTACCTAAGTCCCTACAATGAGCAGTTCTTC
once | . | TRBJ2-5 | TRBV5-1 | CASSLGRGNEETQYF | TGCGCCAGCAGCTTGGGTCGGGGGAATGAAGAGACCCAGTACTTC
. | . | TRBJ2-2 | TRBV19 | CASSGNLLYTNTGELFF | TGTGCCAGTAGTGGGAACCTCCTCTATACCAACACCGGGGAGCTGTTTTTT
few | . | TRBJ2-7 | TRBV7-8 | CASSLGFRRGGEQYF | TGTGCCAGCAGCTTAGGGTTTAGACGAGGGGGCGAGCAGTACTTC
few | . | TRBJ2-1 | TRBV7-9 | CASSGSNNEQFF | TGTGCCAGCAGCGGGTCCAACAATGAGCAGTTCTTC
. | . | TRBJ2-3 | TRBV4-3 | CASSQGTGTSTDTQYF | TGCGCCAGCAGCCAAGGCACCGGGACCAGCACAGATACGCAGTATTTT
. | TRBD2 | TRBJ2-3 | TRBV9 | CASSSRTSGGTQYF | TGTGCCAGCAGCTCCAGGACTAGCGGGGGTACGCAGTATTTT
. | . | TRBJ2-7 | TRBV10-3 | CAISESGSRAVGQYF | TGTGCCATCAGTGAGTCGGGCAGTCGAGCGGTGGGGCAGTACTTC
few | . | TRBJ1-3 | TRBV5-1 | CASSLGQTSGNTIYF | TGCGCCAGCAGCTTGGGACAGACCTCTGGAAACACCATATATTTT
. | . | TRBJ1-1 | TRBV6-6 | CASSRGQEAFF | TGTGCCAGCAGCCGAGGACAGGAAGCTTTCTTT
. | TRBD2 | TRBJ2-2 | TRBV11-3 | CASTRAGWEGNTGELFF | TGTGCCAGCACCCGAGCCGGGTGGGAGGGAAACACCGGGGAGCTGTTTTTT
. | TRBD2 | TRBJ2-1 | TRBV19 | CASSIASGGPLRYNEQFF | TGTGCCAGTAGTATAGCAAGCGGGGGCCCCCTACGTTACAATGAGCAGTTCTTC
. | . | TRBJ1-3 | TRBV5-1 | CASSWNREASGNTIYF | TGCGCCAGCAGCTGGAACAGGGAGGCTTCTGGAAACACCATATATTTT
. | . | TRBJ2-3 | TRBV20-1 | CSARPADTQYF | TGCAGTGCTAGGCCCGCAGATACGCAGTATTTT
. | . | TRBJ1-5 | TRBV2 | CASKTGRVSNQPQHF | TGTGCCAGCAAAACCGGGAGGGTGTCCAATCAGCCCCAGCATTTT
. | . | TRBJ1-4 | TRBV19 | CASSVHRVEKLFF | TGTGCCAGTAGTGTCCACAGGGTTGAAAAACTGTTTTTT
. | . | TRBJ1-2 | TRBV5-6 | CASSFFDSNYGYTF | TGTGCCAGCAGCTTTTTCGACAGTAACTATGGCTACACCTTC
few | . | TRBJ1-1 | TRBV10-3 | CAISESTGGHTEAFF | TGTGCCATCAGTGAATCAACCGGGGGCCACACTGAAGCTTTCTTT
. | . | TRBJ2-5 | TRBV27 | CASSFYGDQPQETQYF | TGTGCCAGCAGTTTCTATGGGGACCAACCACAGGAGACCCAGTACTTC
. | . | TRBJ1-3 | TRBV7-9 | CASSSPGGSGNTIYF | TGTGCCAGCAGCTCACCGGGTGGCTCTGGAAACACCATATATTTT
. | TRBD2 | TRBJ2-3 | TRBV11-3 | CASSTSGSTDTQYF | TGTGCCAGCTCCACTAGCGGGAGCACAGATACGCAGTATTTT
. | . | TRBJ1-2 | TRBV7-2 | CASTLFPGGYTF | TGTGCCAGCACCCTCTTCCCGGGAGGCTACACCTTC
. | . | TRBJ1-2 | TRBV6-5 | CASSYQQPDNYGYTF | TGTGCCAGCAGTTACCAACAGCCTGACAACTATGGCTACACCTTC